This TCR beta chain was recovered during a study of cytomegalovirus exposure and HLA in healthy donors. Study-wide points: TCR beta sequences numbering roughly 16,000 were associated with HLA alleles at 0.05 false discovery rate in a later analysis.

To note about this clone: Antigen unknown.

PCR used 60 Vbeta primers and 13 Jbeta primers. Profiled with immunoSEQ multiplex PCR; TCRdb holds only in-frame clones, not every one. The table includes fewer than 110,000 clones, roughly three quarters detected once. The sample comprised PBMCs. The receptor comes from a man younger than 30 in good health and CMV-seronegative.

The chain's CDR3 is CASSKQGQGETQYF. The DNA of the CDR3 is TGTGCCAGCAGCAAACAGGGTCAGGGAGAGACCCAGTACTTC. V and J are TRBV7-2 and TRBJ2-5; D is possibly TRBD1 (6 bases). Germline V gene sequence: CDR1 SGHTA, CDR2 FQGNSA. This CDR3 has 14 residues. V dropped 5 bases and J dropped 4 bases, with 14 bases sitting between them.